This T cell receptor beta chain stems from a study of vaccination effects on CD4 cells after COVID-19. ViraFEST assay sequencing came after antigen-specific CD4+ T cells were expanded with viral peptide pools. CD4+ T cell isolation took place after nine to eleven days of culture. Of the BNT162b2 and mRNA-1273 vaccines, participants received two doses of one or the other. TCRdb keeps only in-frame clones here, not all; method: immunoSEQ multiplex PCR. The table has 30,000 to 40,000 clones, approximately 84% seen once. This clone was counted a single time. The antigen is undetermined. This TCR was sampled from a human donor who received a COVID-19 vaccine. Some clones in this sample may be carry-over from other donors' samples. This specimen consisted of CD4+ T cells from PBMCs cultured with HCoV-NL63 spike peptides, obtained after COVID-19 vaccination.

The CDR3 sequence is CASSVAGRVSYNEQFF. The CDR3 DNA is TGTGCCAGCAGCGTAGCCGGCAGGGTTTCCTACAATGAGCAGTTCTTC. The rearrangement links TRBV9 to TRBJ2-1, with D possibly being TRBD1 (5 bases). The CDR3 contains 16 residues. Trimming left V 0 bases short and J 1 base short, with 11 bases between. Germline assignment: CDR1 SGDLS and CDR2 YYNGEE.